This TCR beta chain is from a study of molecular identifiers for immune sequencing clone quantification. The study, taken as a whole, reports: Under 1% of molecules in naive cells, but over 98% of effector molecules, belonged to clones above 20 RNA copies.

Preparation of the bulk TCR libraries relied on previously described methods and listed TCR primers. One entry per CDR3 protein results from TCRdb running MiXCR on the PCR reads. This sample has about half a million distinct CDR3 sequences, with about 25% found just once. Sorting isolated naive CD8 T cells as CD8+CD4-CCR7+CD45RA+ events. Concerning this clonotype: Its antigen is undetermined. This may stem from a read error, because a much larger clone lies one nucleotide away.

The CDR3 covers 13 residues. Germline V CDR1 and CDR2: MNHNY, SVGAGI (reference sequence). The sequence was obtained from a human donor in good health. Some libraries in this study had Jurkat cell RNA spiked in. This chain uses TRBV6-6 with TRBJ1-5, with unresolved D. What was sequenced was naive CD8+ T cells from blood, with Jurkat cell RNA spiked in. Subset in this sample: FACS-sorted CD8+CD4-CCR7+CD45RA+ naive T cells. The CDR3, as DNA: TGTGCCAGCAGTTATGATAGCAATCAGCCCCTGCATTTT. The encoded protein is CASSYDSNQPLHF.